The T cell receptor (beta chain) under discussion was sequenced for a study of T-cell reconstitution after alpha-beta-depleted transplantation in children. Trimming stripped 5 bases from V and 0 bases from J, with 11 bases between. The CDR3 length is 15 residues. Per the germline V gene, CDR1 is SGHTA and CDR2 is FQGTGA. In its sample, this clonotype was seen many times. What it binds is unknown. Findings of the study overall: Several hundred expanded graft clones reportedly gave rise to the alpha-beta T cells present about two months after transplant.

As it was prepared, the TCRbeta library received unique molecular identifiers. TCRdb called the PCR reads again in MiXCR, with one record for every CDR3 protein. The data hold fewer than 350,000 distinct CDR3 sequences, with roughly a tenth observed a single time. Sequences were derived from PBMCs, sampled before TCRalphabeta/CD19-depleted stem cell transplant. The receptor was isolated from a boy in the first two years of life with acute myeloid leukemia, due to receive a stem cell transplant. V usage is TRBV7-3 and J usage is TRBJ2-1; D gene uncertain. In nucleotides, the CDR3 is TGTGCCAGCAGCCTGGACCTGAGCTCCTACAATGAGCAGTTCTTC. It translates to CASSLDLSSYNEQFF.